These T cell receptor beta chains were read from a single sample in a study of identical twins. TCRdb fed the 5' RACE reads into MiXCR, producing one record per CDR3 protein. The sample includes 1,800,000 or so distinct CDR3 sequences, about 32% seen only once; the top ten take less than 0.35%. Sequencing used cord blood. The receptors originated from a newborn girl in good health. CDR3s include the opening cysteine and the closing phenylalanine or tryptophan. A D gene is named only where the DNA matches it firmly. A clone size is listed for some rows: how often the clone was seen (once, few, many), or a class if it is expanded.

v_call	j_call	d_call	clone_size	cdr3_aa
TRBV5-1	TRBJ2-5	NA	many	CASSEMPFQETQYF
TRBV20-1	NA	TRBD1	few	CSARPQGEWSYEQYF
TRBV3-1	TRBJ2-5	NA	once	CASRPRGADNEQYF
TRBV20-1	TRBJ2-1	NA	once	CCARDPPQSTRGEQFF
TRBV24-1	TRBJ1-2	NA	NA	CATSDPERGVYGYTF
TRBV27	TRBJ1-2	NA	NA	CASSLDGRYGYTF
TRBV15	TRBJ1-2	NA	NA	CATSRQGLGYGYTF
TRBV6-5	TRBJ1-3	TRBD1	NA	CASCYSAGQGNTIYF
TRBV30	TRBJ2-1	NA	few	CAWSVGAHNEQFF
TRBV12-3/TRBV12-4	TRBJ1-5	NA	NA	CASSFGGLNLNQPQHF
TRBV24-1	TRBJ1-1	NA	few	CATSSHLNTEAFF
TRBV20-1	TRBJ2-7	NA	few	CSPPEGVDGEQYF
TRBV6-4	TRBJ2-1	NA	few	CASASKPNNYNEQFF
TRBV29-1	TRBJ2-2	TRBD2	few	CSYTGTKNTGELFF
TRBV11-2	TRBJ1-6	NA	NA	CASQMAFRDNSPLHF
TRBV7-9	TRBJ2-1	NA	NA	CASSFSLQFNEQFF
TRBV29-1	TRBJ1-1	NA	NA	CSVRESGGTTEAFF
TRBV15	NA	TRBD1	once	CATKQGFTLGEQYF
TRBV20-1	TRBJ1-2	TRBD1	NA	CSARRQGYDYTF
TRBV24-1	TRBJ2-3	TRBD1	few	CATSDLGTVTDTQYF
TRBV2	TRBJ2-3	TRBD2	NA	CASGITSGRTDTQYF
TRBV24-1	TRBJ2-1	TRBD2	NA	CATWTSGYNEQFF
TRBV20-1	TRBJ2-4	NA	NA	CSASGGLAKNIQYF
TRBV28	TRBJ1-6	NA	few	CASSPTGRGKNSPLHF
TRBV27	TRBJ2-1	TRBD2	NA	CASSSYPSSGYGDEQFF
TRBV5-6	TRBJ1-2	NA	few	CASSQTGLNYGYTF
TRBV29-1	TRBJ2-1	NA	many	CSVLDRASYNEQFF
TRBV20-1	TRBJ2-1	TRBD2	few	CSTPLAGPYNEQFF
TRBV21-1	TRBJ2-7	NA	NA	CASSKSRREIRTSRAPTSYEQYF
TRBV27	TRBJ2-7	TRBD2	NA	CASSFGLALKNEQYF
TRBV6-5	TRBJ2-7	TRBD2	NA	CASSYDPSGRYEQYF
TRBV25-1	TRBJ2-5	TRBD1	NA	CASSGPGGLQETQYF
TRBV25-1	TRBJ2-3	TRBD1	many	CASSESQGADTQYF
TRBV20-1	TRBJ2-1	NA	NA	CSARDWNGSYNEQFF
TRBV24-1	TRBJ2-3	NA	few	CATSDSWTVTDTQYF
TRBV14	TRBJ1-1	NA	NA	CASSQGLFTEAFF
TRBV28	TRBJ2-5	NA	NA	CASSFWGQQETQYF
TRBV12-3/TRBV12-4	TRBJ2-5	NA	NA	CASSLQAYNEQYF
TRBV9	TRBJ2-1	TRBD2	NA	CASSVGLAGDSEQFF
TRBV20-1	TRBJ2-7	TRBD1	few	CSAYTPGQGLYEQYF
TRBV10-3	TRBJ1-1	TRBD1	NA	CAISGRTGLNTEAFF
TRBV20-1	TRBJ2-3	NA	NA	CSAVRATTDTQYF
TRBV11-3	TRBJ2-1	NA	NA	CASSSRTTREQFF
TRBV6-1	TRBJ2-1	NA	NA	CASSEDGRVGVLNEQFF